This record looks at one T cell receptor beta chain sequence and its context. Random-hexamer reverse transcription was applied to about 0.5 to 1 ug RNA. TCRdb ran MiXCR on the immunoSEQ multiplex PCR reads and lists one entry per CDR3 protein. Among roughly 130,000 distinct CDR3 sequences listed, around 94% were seen once. This entry comes from a study of CD8 T cells in Susac syndrome. The CDR3 contains 14 residues. Germline lookup yields CDR1 SEHNR and CDR2 FQNEAQ (reference sequence). V was clipped by 7 bases and J by 5 bases; unmatched bases: 6. The chain carries TRBV7-9 and TRBJ2-3; 10 positions match TRBD1. This clonotype was obtained from a human donor with multiple sclerosis. Specimen: CD4+ T cells from PBMCs. The CDR3 loop is CASTGTGVLDTQYF. Here the CDR3 DNA reads TGTGCCAGCACCGGGACAGGGGTATTAGATACGCAGTATTTT.